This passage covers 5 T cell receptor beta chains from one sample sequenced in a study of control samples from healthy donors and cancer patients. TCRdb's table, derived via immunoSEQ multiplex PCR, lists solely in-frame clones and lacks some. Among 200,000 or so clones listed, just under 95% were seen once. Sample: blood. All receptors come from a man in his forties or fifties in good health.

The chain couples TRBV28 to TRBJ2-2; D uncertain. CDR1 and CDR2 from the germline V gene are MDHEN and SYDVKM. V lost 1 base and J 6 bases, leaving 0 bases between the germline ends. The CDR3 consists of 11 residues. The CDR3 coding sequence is TGTGCCAGCAGTTTATCCGGGGAGCTGTTTTTT. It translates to CASSLSGELFF. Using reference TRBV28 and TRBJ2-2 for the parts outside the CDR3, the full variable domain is DVKVTQSSRYLVKRTGEKVFLECVQDMDHENMFWYRQDPGLGLRLIYFSYDVKMKEKGDIPEGYSVSREKKERFSLILESASTNQTSMYLCASSLSGELFFGEGSRLTVL.

The CDR3 spells CAWSVLAEKLFF. The CDR3 DNA follows: TGTGCCTGGAGTGTACTGGCCGAAAAACTGTTTTTT. The rearrangement joins TRBV30 to TRBJ1-4, with D hard to call. This CDR3 is built from 12 residues. With 0 bases removed from V and 8 bases from J, the gap between germline ends came to 7 bases. Germline V gives CDR1 GTSNPN, CDR2 SVGIG (reference sequence).

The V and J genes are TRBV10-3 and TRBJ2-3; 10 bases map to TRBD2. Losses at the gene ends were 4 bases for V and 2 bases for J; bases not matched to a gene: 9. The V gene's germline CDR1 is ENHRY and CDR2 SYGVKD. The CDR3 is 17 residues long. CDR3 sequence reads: CAISGRHSGGATDTQYF. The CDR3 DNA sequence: TGTGCCATCAGTGGACGCCACAGCGGGGGGGCCACAGATACGCAGTATTTT.

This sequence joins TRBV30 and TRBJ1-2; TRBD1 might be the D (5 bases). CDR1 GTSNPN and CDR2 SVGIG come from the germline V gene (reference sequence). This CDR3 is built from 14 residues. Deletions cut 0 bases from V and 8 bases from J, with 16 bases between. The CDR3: CAWSVRQSMGGYTF. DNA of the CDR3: TGTGCCTGGAGTGTACGACAGTCTATGGGAGGCTACACCTTC.

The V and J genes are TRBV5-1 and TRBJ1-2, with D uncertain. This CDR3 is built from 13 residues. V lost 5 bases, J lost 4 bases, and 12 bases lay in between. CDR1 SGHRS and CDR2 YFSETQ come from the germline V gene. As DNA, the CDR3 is TGCGCCAGCAGTCAGGAGGGCCTCTATGGCTACACCTTC. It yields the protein CASSQEGLYGYTF.